Following are 10 T cell receptor beta chains from one sample sequenced in a study of human T cells and chemical hapten exposure. Time point specified: pre-sensitization, week 0. As for treatment: therapeutic diphenylcyclopropenone sensitization with weekly scalp DPC. From the RACE reads, TCRdb called clonotypes with MiXCR, one entry per CDR3 protein. The sample contains roughly 100,000 distinct CDR3 sequences, approximately 9.9% of which appear only once. The specimen was whole blood, collected in connection with sensitization to the hapten diphenylcyclopropenone (DPC). The receptors stem from a woman aged 40 to 49 with alopecia areata. Some clones in this sample may be carry-over from other donors' samples.

The table lists this clonotype with many counts. This chain uses TRBV6-2 or TRBV6-3 with TRBJ1-2, with unresolved D. From germline, CDR1 is MNHEY and CDR2 SVGEGT. The ends were cut back, 2 bases at V and 0 bases at J, with 1 base in the middle. This CDR3 is 12 amino acids long. The DNA of the CDR3 is TGTGCCAGCAGTTACCCTAACTATGGCTACACCTTC. Translating it yields CASSYPNYGYTF.

The chain combines TRBV6-2 or TRBV6-3 with TRBJ2-5, with a possible D match to TRBD1 (5 bases). Germline V CDR1 and CDR2: MNHEY, SVGEGT. Trimming removed 6 bases at V and 9 bases at J, with 26 bases between. This CDR3 has 16 residues. CDR3 in DNA: TGTGCCAGCAGCCCCTTGCTGACAGTCATCTCGGCGCCCCAGTACTTC. It translates to CASSPLLTVISAPQYF.

The chain uses TRBV5-1 and TRBJ1-5, with D possibly TRBD1 on 5 matching bases. V dropped 4 bases and J dropped 2 bases, with 10 bases sitting between them. The CDR3 is made up of 14 amino acids. Per germline, CDR1 SGHRS and CDR2 YFSETQ. The CDR3 bases are TGCGCCAGCAGCAAAGGACAAGGCAATCAGCCCCAGCATTTT. It is translated as CASSKGQGNQPQHF.

The chain employs TRBV20-1 and TRBJ1-5; D is undetermined. V lost 3 bases and J lost 7, with 7 bases in between. Germline V gene sequence: CDR1 DFQATT, CDR2 SNEGSKA (reference sequence). The length of the CDR3 is 11 residues. In DNA, the CDR3 is TGCAGTGCTAGTATTGGCCAGCCCCAGCATTTT. Translating gives CSASIGQPQHF.

In this sample, this clonotype turned up a few times. The chain is built from TRBV12-3 or TRBV12-4 and TRBJ2-1, with D maybe TRBD1 (5 bases). The V gene lost 4 bases and the J gene lost 3 bases, with 7 bases spanning the gap. The CDR3 runs to 13 residues. The CDR3 sequence: CASSSDSYNEQFF. Written as DNA, the CDR3 is TGTGCCAGCAGTTCAGACAGCTACAATGAGCAGTTCTTC.

At least ten counts were recorded for this clonotype. This chain joins TRBV5-4 and TRBJ2-5, with D possibly TRBD2 on 6 matching bases. The length of the CDR3 is 15 residues. The germline V gene has CDR1 SGHNT and CDR2 YYREEE (reference sequence). Deletions cut 0 bases from V and 2 bases from J, with 11 bases between. Written as DNA, the CDR3 is TGTGCCAGCAGCTTGGGATTAGCGGCTCAAGAGACCCAGTACTTC. This encodes CASSLGLAAQETQYF.

This clonotype showed up just a few times. The V gene is TRBV4-1, the J gene TRBJ1-6; the D is unclear. In germline, CDR1 is MGHRA, CDR2 YSYEKL. This CDR3 region has 17 residues. The V end was cut by 0 bases, the J end by 7 bases, with 16 bases between. DNA of the CDR3: TGCGCCAGCAGCCAAGATAACGCAGGAGTTTACAATTCACCCCTCCACTTT. Protein: CASSQDNAGVYNSPLHF.

Many counts were recorded for this clonotype. The chain has TRBV19 and TRBJ2-1; a possible D gene is TRBD1 (6 bases). Trimming took off 7 bases at V and 3 bases at J, with 16 bases between the two ends. The germline V gene encodes CDR1 LNHDA and CDR2 SQIVND (reference sequence). This CDR3 is built from 15 residues. The CDR3 loop reads CASTIGGGSYNEQFF. CDR3 nucleotides: TGTGCCAGTACCATCGGTGGGGGCAGCTACAATGAGCAGTTCTTC.

This clonotype was picked up many times. The chain is built from TRBV29-1 and TRBJ2-1, with 7 bases fitting TRBD1. The germline CDR1 and CDR2 sequences are SQVTM and ANQGSEA. V lost 4 bases and J lost 1; bases outside the gene matches: 16. The CDR3 has 18 amino acids. The CDR3 region is CSVGGQSHLVVSYNEQFF. For the CDR3, the DNA is TGCAGCGTTGGGGGACAGAGTCATTTAGTTGTTTCCTACAATGAGCAGTTCTTC.

The V and J genes are TRBV2 and TRBJ1-6; tentative D call: TRBD1 (6 bases). This CDR3 comprises 14 residues. The V gene lost 6 bases and the J gene lost 8 bases, with 14 bases spanning the gap. In germline, CDR1 is SNHLY, CDR2 FYNNEI. The CDR3 protein is CASRGGAVYSPLHF. The CDR3 bases are TGTGCCAGCAGGGGGGGGGCAGTTTATTCACCCCTCCACTTT.